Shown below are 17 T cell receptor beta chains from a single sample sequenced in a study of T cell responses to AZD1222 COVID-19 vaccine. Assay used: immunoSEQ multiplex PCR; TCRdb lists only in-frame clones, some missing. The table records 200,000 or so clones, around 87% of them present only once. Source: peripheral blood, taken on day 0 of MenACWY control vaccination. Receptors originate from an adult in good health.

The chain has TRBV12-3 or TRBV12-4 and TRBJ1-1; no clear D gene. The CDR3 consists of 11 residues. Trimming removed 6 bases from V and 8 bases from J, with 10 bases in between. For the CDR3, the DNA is TGTGCCAGCAGCGGCGGATCCGAAGCTTTCTTT. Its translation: CASSGGSEAFF.

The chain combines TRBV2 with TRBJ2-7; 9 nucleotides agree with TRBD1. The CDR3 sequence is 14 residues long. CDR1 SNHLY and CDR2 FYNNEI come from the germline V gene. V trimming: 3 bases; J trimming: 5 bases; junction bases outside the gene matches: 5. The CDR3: CASSDDGTGNEQYF. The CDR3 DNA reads TGTGCCAGCAGTGACGATGGGACAGGGAACGAGCAGTACTTC. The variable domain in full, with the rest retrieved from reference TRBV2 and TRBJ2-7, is EPEVTQTPSHQVTQMGQEVILRCVPISNHLYFYWYRQILGQKVEFLVSFYNNEISEKSEIFDDQFSVERPDGSNFTLKIRSTKLEDSAMYFCASSDDGTGNEQYFGPGTRLTVT.

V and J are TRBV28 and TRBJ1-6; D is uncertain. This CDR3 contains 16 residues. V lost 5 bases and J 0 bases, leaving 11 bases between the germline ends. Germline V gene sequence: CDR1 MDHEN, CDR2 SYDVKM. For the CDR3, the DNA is TGTGCCAGCAGTACCGAACGGAGCTCCTATAATTCACCCCTCCACTTT. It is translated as CASSTERSSYNSPLHF.

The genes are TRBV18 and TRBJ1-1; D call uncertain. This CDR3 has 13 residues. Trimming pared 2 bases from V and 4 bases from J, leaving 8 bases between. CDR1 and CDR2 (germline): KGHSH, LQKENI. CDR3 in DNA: TGTGCCAGCTCACCAGTTGTGGGCACTGAAGCTTTCTTT. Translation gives CASSPVVGTEAFF.

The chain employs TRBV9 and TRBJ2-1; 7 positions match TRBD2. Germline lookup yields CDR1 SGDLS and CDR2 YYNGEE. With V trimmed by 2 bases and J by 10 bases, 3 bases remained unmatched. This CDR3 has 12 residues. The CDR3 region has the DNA TGTGCCAGCAGCGTCGAGCGGGGAGAGCAGTTCTTC. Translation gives CASSVERGEQFF.

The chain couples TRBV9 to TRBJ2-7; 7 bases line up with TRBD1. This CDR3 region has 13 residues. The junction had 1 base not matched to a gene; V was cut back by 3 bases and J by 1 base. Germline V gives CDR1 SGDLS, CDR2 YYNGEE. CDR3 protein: CASSGTGSYEQYF. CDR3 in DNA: TGTGCCAGCAGCGGGACAGGATCCTACGAGCAGTACTTC.

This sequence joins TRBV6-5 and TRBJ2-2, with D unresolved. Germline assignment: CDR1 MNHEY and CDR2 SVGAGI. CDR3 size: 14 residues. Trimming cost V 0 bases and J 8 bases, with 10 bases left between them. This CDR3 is CASSYSVGLGELFF. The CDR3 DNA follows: TGTGCCAGCAGTTACTCGGTCGGGTTGGGGGAGCTGTTTTTT.

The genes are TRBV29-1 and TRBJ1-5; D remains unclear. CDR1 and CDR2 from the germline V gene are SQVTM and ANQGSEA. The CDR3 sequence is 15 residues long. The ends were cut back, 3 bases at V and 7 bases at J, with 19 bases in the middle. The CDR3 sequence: CSVETRVSSGQPQHF. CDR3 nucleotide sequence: TGCAGCGTTGAGACGCGGGTGAGCTCTGGACAGCCCCAGCATTTT.

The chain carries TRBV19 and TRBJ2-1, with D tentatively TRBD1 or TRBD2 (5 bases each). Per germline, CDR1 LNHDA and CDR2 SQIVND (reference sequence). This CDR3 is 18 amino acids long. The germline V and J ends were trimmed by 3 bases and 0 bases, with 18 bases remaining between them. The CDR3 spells CASSIDPGLDSSYNEQFF. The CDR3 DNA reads TGTGCCAGTAGTATTGACCCGGGGCTCGATAGCTCCTACAATGAGCAGTTCTTC.

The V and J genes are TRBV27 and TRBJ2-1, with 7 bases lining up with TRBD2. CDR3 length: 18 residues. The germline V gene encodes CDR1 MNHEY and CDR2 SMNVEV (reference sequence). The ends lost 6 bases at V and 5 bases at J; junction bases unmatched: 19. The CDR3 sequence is CASSLLPMTGGRDNEQFF. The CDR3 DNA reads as TGTGCCAGCAGCCTTCTCCCCATGACGGGAGGCCGGGACAATGAGCAGTTCTTC.

This CDR3 reads CASSDSGFASYNEQFF. The DNA of the CDR3 is TGTGCCAGCAGTGACTCAGGCTTCGCATCCTACAATGAGCAGTTCTTC. This sequence joins TRBV6-4 and TRBJ2-1; D is uncertain. Trimming left V 0 bases short and J 1 base short, with 10 bases between. The CDR3 has 16 amino acids. Germline CDR1 MRHNA, CDR2 SNTAGT.

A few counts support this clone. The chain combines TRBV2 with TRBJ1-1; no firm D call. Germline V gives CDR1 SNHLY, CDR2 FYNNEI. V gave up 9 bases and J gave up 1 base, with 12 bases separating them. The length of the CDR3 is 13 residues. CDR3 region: CASRITANTEAFF. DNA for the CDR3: TGTGCCAGTAGGATCACAGCGAACACTGAAGCTTTCTTT.

CDR3 loop: CASSPGEPKTQYF. The CDR3, as DNA: TGTGCCAGCAGTCCCGGGGAGCCGAAGACCCAGTACTTC. The chain joins TRBV12-3 or TRBV12-4 to TRBJ2-5; D possibly corresponds to TRBD2 (5 bases). This CDR3 spans 13 amino acids. Deletions cut 5 bases from V and 6 bases from J, with 13 bases between.

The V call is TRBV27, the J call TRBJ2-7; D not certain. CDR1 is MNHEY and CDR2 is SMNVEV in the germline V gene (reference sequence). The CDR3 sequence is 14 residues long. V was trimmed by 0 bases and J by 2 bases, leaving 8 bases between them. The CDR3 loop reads CASSLSSSTYEQYF. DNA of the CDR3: TGTGCCAGCAGTTTATCGTCCTCAACCTACGAGCAGTACTTC.

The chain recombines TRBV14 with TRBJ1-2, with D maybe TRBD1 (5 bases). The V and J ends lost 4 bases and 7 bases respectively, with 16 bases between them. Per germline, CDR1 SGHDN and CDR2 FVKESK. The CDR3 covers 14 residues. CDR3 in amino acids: CASSPAGGRFGYTF. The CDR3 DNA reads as TGTGCCAGCAGCCCCGCGGGGGGGAGGTTTGGCTACACCTTC.

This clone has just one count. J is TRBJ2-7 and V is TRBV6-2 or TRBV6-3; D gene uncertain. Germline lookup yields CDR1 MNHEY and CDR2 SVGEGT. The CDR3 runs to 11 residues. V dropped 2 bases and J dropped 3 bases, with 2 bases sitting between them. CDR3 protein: CASSYRYEQYF. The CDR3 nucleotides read TGTGCCAGCAGTTACCGCTACGAGCAGTACTTC.

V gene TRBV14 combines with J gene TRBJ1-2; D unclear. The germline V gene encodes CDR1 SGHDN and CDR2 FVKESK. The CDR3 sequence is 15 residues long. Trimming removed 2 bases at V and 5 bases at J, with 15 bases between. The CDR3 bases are TGTGCCAGCAGCCAAAACAAATCGCCCGGGTATGGCTACACCTTC. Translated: CASSQNKSPGYGYTF.